The T cell receptor (beta chain) described here comes from a study of blood T cell repertoires in COVID-19. Study processing details: By means of reference gene primer amplification, nucleated cell counts were estimated. The protocol was immunoSEQ multiplex PCR, while the TCRdb copy is restricted to in-frame clones and leaves out a portion. V and J calls and clone size are those listed in that table; D and trimming were worked out from the DNA. Of fewer than 350,000 clones listed, approximately 83% are singletons. The germline CDR1 and CDR2 sequences are SGHTA and FQGNSA. V was shortened by 1 base and J by 5 bases, with 8 bases between the two germline ends. The CDR3 consists of 13 residues. Assignment of participants to cohorts was predicated upon participant-reported clinical history.

Sequences were obtained from PBMCs or T cells enriched from blood (not recorded which). This chain joins TRBV7-2 and TRBJ2-5; D unresolved. The receptor comes from a woman between 35 and 50 years old with acute COVID-19. As DNA, the CDR3 is TGTGCCAGCAGCTTAGGTCACTTGGAGACCCAGTACTTC. This gives the protein CASSLGHLETQYF.